Shown below are 13 T cell receptor beta chains from a single sample sequenced in a study of PD-1 blockade in mismatch repair-deficient tumors. Clones were sequenced by immunoSEQ multiplex PCR, and TCRdb holds only the in-frame ones, with some missing. This repertoire shows approximately 25,000 clones, 83% found once; its top ten account for around 21%. The sequencing used peripheral blood, collected 12 weeks after starting pembrolizumab. The source is an adult with mismatch repair-deficient cancer.

The chain combines TRBV2 with TRBJ1-2; a possible D gene is TRBD1 (5 bases). Germline-derived CDR1 and CDR2 are SNHLY and FYNNEI. V was clipped by 7 bases and J by 4 bases, with 16 bases between them. The CDR3 is 14 amino acids. In nucleotides, the CDR3 is TGTGCCAGCACCCCCTCCGGGACTGTCTATGGCTACACCTTC. Its protein product is CASTPSGTVYGYTF.

The chain is built from TRBV4-1 and TRBJ2-1; TRBD2 agrees at 10 bases. The CDR3 is made up of 17 amino acids. J lost 6 bases, V lost 0 bases, and 8 bases had no gene match. Germline V gene data show CDR1 as MGHRA and CDR2 as YSYEKL. As DNA, the CDR3 is TGCGCCAGCAGCCAAGATCCAAGCCTAGCGGGGGTCAATGAGCAGTTCTTC. Amino acid sequence: CASSQDPSLAGVNEQFF.

The CDR3 nucleotides are TGCGCCAGCAGCCAAGATCGGGGAACGATAAAAGAGACCCAGTACTTC. Residues: CASSQDRGTIKETQYF. The chain joins TRBV4-1 to TRBJ2-5, with a tentative D call TRBD2 (5 bases). V was trimmed by 0 bases and J by 3 bases, leaving 14 bases between them. The CDR3 covers 16 residues. Germline-derived CDR1 and CDR2 are MGHRA and YSYEKL.

The chain uses TRBV4-1 and TRBJ2-7; 8 bases are shared with TRBD1. There are 14 residues in the CDR3. The germline V gene has CDR1 MGHRA and CDR2 YSYEKL. Trimming took 3 bases from V and 1 from J; bases not matched to a gene: 2. The CDR3 DNA reads TGCGCCAGCAGCCAGAGGACAGGGTCCTACGAGCAGTACTTC. Its translation: CASSQRTGSYEQYF.

Comments on this clone: A read error may produce the germline difference seen at one junction end. V and J are TRBV27 and TRBJ2-1; a weak D match, TRBD2 (5 bases). Germline CDR1 MNHEY, CDR2 SMNVEV (reference sequence). The CDR3 runs to 14 residues. CDR3 DNA: TGTGTCAGCTCCCGTGTTGGAGGTAAAACTGAGCAGTTCTTC. Protein: CVSSRVGGKTEQFF.

This chain links TRBV25-1 with TRBJ2-4; the D gene is possibly TRBD2 (6 bases). Germline V gene lookup returns CDR1 MGHDK and CDR2 SYGVNS. The CDR3 spans 13 residues. The V end was cut by 6 bases, the J end by 7 bases, with 13 bases between. The CDR3 region is CASSPWGVNIQYF. The CDR3 DNA follows: TGTGCCAGCAGCCCCTGGGGGGTTAACATTCAGTACTTC. The full variable domain, rest sourced from reference TRBV25-1 and TRBJ2-4, is EADIYQTPRYLVIGTGKKITLECSQTMGHDKMYWYQQDPGMELHLIHYSYGVNSTEKGDLSSESTVSRIRTEHFPLTLESARPSHTSQYLCASSPWGVNIQYFGAGTRLSVL.

The V gene is TRBV2, the J gene TRBJ1-2; weak D call: TRBD1 (5 bases). Looked up from germline, CDR1 is SNHLY and CDR2 is FYNNEI. The CDR3 has 15 residues. Trimming cost V 1 base and J 11 bases, with 20 bases left between them. This CDR3 reads CASSEEAPRASPYTF. In nucleotides, the CDR3 is TGTGCCAGCAGTGAAGAGGCCCCCAGGGCAAGCCCTTACACCTTC.

The genes are TRBV6-5 and TRBJ1-2; D is ambiguous. Trimming left V 6 bases short and J 4 bases short, with 9 bases between. The V gene's germline CDR1 is MNHEY and CDR2 SVGAGI. This CDR3 contains 12 residues. The CDR3 sequence is CASRILGYGYTF. In DNA, the CDR3 is TGTGCCAGCAGGATCCTAGGCTATGGCTACACCTTC.

The chain is built from TRBV30 and TRBJ2-7; the match to TRBD2 covers 9 bases. Trimming at V came to 0 bases and at J to 2 bases, leaving 5 bases not matched to a gene. The CDR3 runs to 15 residues. The V gene's germline CDR1 is GTSNPN and CDR2 SVGIG (reference sequence). The CDR3 region is CAWSVWASGTYEQYF. The CDR3, as DNA: TGTGCCTGGAGTGTGTGGGCTAGCGGGACCTACGAGCAGTACTTC.

This chain uses TRBV30 with TRBJ2-1; maybe TRBD1 (6 bases). Between the trimmed V and J ends, which lost 0 bases and 3 bases, there was a span of 9 bases. The germline gives CDR1 GTSNPN, CDR2 SVGIG (reference sequence). This CDR3 region has 14 residues. DNA of the CDR3: TGTGCCTGGAGTGTATCCAGGGGCTACAATGAGCAGTTCTTC. The encoded protein is CAWSVSRGYNEQFF.

J is TRBJ2-7 and V is TRBV13; D not certain. This CDR3 is 14 amino acids long. The germline V and J ends were trimmed by 5 bases and 2 bases, with 13 bases remaining between them. Per the germline V gene, CDR1 is PRHDT and CDR2 is FYEKMQ (reference sequence). CDR3 nucleotides: TGTGCCAGCAGCCTCCAGACTTCAACCTACGAGCAGTACTTC. Protein product: CASSLQTSTYEQYF.

The rearrangement links TRBV27 to TRBJ2-7; D gene uncertain. In germline, CDR1 is MNHEY, CDR2 SMNVEV (reference sequence). Trimming stripped 6 bases from V and 6 bases from J, with 15 bases between. CDR3 length: 13 amino acids. The chain's CDR3 is CASSPTASGEQYF. The DNA for the CDR3 is TGTGCCAGCAGCCCTACTGCGTCGGGCGAGCAGTACTTC.

Worth noting for this clone: Its ends do not fully match the called genes, so a read error is possible. The V gene is TRBV5-3, the J gene TRBJ2-7; D is ambiguous. TRBV5-3 is placed among ORFs of uncertain function. This CDR3 is 14 amino acids long. The CDR3, as DNA: TGTGCCAGCAGCTCCTGGGGTATATCGGACGAGCAGTACTTC. This sequence encodes CASSSWGISDEQYF.